This passage covers 31 T cell receptor beta chains from one sample sequenced in a study of a mutant IDH1 vaccine in newly diagnosed glioma. Documented time point: baseline, week 1 (first vaccination visit). Treatment specified: pre-vaccination baseline after standard-of-care therapy. Sequencing used immunoSEQ multiplex PCR; TCRdb keeps in-frame clones, though not all of them. The table has about 68,000 clones, 79% seen once. The sequencing used PBMCs, collected from a glioma patient treated with radiotherapy, temozolomide or both. Every receptor here comes from a man aged 45 to 65 with glioma.

This clone appeared a few times. The chain joins TRBV30 to TRBJ1-1; perhaps TRBD1 as D (6 bases). The germline V gene encodes CDR1 GTSNPN and CDR2 SVGIG (reference sequence). Trimming took 1 base from V and 5 from J, leaving 14 bases between them. CDR3 length equals 14 residues. CDR3 coding DNA: TGTGCCTGGAGTGATGAGGGGGTGAGAACTGAAGCTTTCTTT. Encoded protein: CAWSDEGVRTEAFF.

This clone has a handful of counts. V usage is TRBV2 and J usage is TRBJ2-7; no reliable D call. V lost 5 bases and J lost 6, with 17 bases in between. From germline, CDR1 is SNHLY and CDR2 FYNNEI. CDR3 length equals 14 residues. The CDR3 region has the DNA TGTGCCAGCAGTCCTATCCCTTCAGCCGTCGAGCAGTACTTC. Its protein product is CASSPIPSAVEQYF.

This clone has just one count. The chain links TRBV4-1 to TRBJ1-2, with 7 positions matching TRBD1. The germline V gene has CDR1 MGHRA and CDR2 YSYEKL. The junction had 9 bases not matched to a gene; V was cut back by 6 bases and J by 5 bases. There are 14 residues in the CDR3. The CDR3 protein is CASSLTGRGYGYTF. The DNA for the CDR3 is TGCGCCAGCAGTCTGACAGGGAGGGGATATGGCTACACCTTC.

This clone appeared once. This chain joins TRBV6-1 and TRBJ1-2; TRBD1 matches at 12 bases. V was clipped by 3 bases and J by 8 bases; unmatched bases: 7. The CDR3 consists of 15 residues. CDR1 MNHNS and CDR2 SASEGT come from the germline V gene. The CDR3 coding sequence is TGTGCCAGCAGTGATAGGGACAGGGGGCCGTGGGGCTACACCTTC. This codes for CASSDRDRGPWGYTF.

This clone has more than one count but fewer than ten. The rearrangement joins TRBV5-6 to TRBJ1-5, with D unclear. Germline V gene lookup returns CDR1 SGHDT and CDR2 YYEEEE. The CDR3 totals 15 residues. With 3 bases removed from V and 0 bases from J, the gap between germline ends came to 10 bases. CDR3 nucleotide sequence: TGTGCCAGCAGCTCCGGGCCCCATAGCAATCAGCCCCAGCATTTT. It translates to CASSSGPHSNQPQHF. Variable domain in full (rest from reference TRBV5-6 and TRBJ1-5): DAGVTQSPTHLIKTRGQQVTLRCSPKSGHDTVSWYQQALGQGPQFIFQYYEEEERQRGNFPDRFSGHQFPNYSSELNVNALLLGDSALYLCASSSGPHSNQPQHFGDGTRLSIL.

V gene TRBV9 combines with J gene TRBJ2-5, with 7 bases lining up with TRBD1. The trim removed 4 bases at V and 4 bases at J, leaving 7 bases unmatched. The germline CDR1 and CDR2 sequences are SGDLS and YYNGEE. The CDR3 sequence is 14 residues long. CDR3 in amino acids: CASSIRQGGETQYF. Written as DNA, the CDR3 is TGTGCCAGCAGCATAAGACAGGGTGGAGAGACCCAGTACTTC.

The genes are TRBV7-9 and TRBJ1-1, with D tentatively TRBD1 (5 bases). The CDR3 is 15 residues long. Deletions cut 1 base from V and 6 bases from J, with 15 bases between. From germline, CDR1 is SEHNR and CDR2 FQNEAQ (reference sequence). CDR3 sequence (DNA): TGTGCCAGCAGCTTAGGGGAGGGGAGCGCGTCTGAAGCTTTCTTT. Residues: CASSLGEGSASEAFF.

The chain couples TRBV10-3 to TRBJ2-7, with 10 bases matching TRBD1. Trimming at V came to 10 bases and at J to 7 bases, leaving 10 bases not matched to a gene. The germline CDR1 and CDR2 sequences are ENHRY and SYGVKD. This CDR3 spans 13 amino acids. The CDR3 here is CASTGQGTQEQYF. In nucleotides, the CDR3 is TGTGCCAGTACGGGACAGGGGACCCAAGAGCAGTACTTC.

The chain employs TRBV10-3 and TRBJ2-7, with 9 bases identical to TRBD1. The germline gives CDR1 ENHRY, CDR2 SYGVKD. V gave up 0 bases and J gave up 5 bases; unmatched junction bases: 8. The CDR3 totals 16 residues. The CDR3 protein is CAISESRTGDAHEQYF. In DNA form, the CDR3 reads TGTGCCATCAGTGAGTCGAGGACAGGGGATGCCCACGAGCAGTACTTC.

V and J are TRBV6-6 and TRBJ2-1; TRBD2 agrees at 7 bases. V lost 5 bases, J lost 7 bases, and 8 bases stayed unmatched. Germline V lookup: CDR1 MNHNY, CDR2 SVGAGI (reference sequence). The CDR3 runs 14 residues. CDR3 DNA sequence: TGTGCCAGCAGTCCCCGGACTAGTGGAAATGAGCAGTTCTTC. Protein product: CASSPRTSGNEQFF.

The chain combines TRBV30 with TRBJ1-6; a possible D gene is TRBD1 (6 bases). Germline CDR1 and CDR2: GTSNPN and SVGIG (reference sequence). The CDR3 extends over 15 amino acids. Deletions cut 7 bases from V and 2 bases from J, with 15 bases between. The CDR3 reads CASSGGPTYNSPLHF. For the CDR3, the DNA is TGTGCCTCCAGCGGGGGCCCGACCTATAATTCACCCCTCCACTTT.

The chain has TRBV7-9 and TRBJ2-3; possible D gene TRBD1, 6 bases. CDR3 size: 15 residues. CDR1 and CDR2 from the germline V gene are SEHNR and FQNEAQ (reference sequence). Trimming cost V 2 bases and J 3 bases, with 12 bases left between them. The CDR3 loop is CASSLRRGATDTQYF. The CDR3 DNA follows: TGTGCCAGCAGCTTACGCAGGGGCGCGACAGATACGCAGTATTTT. The entire variable domain, with the rest obtained from reference TRBV7-9 and TRBJ2-3, is as follows: DTGVSQNPRHKITKRGQNVTFRCDPISEHNRLYWYRQTLGQGPEFLTYFQNEAQLEKSRLLSDRFSAERPKGSFSTLEIQRTEQGDSAMYLCASSLRRGATDTQYFGPGTRLTVL.

V gene TRBV7-8 combines with J gene TRBJ1-1, with TRBD1 identical over 10 bases. The junction had 5 bases not matched to a gene; V was cut back by 5 bases and J by 5 bases. This CDR3 comprises 14 residues. In germline, CDR1 is SGHVS, CDR2 FQNEAQ. CDR3 bases: TGTGCCAGCAGCCTGGGACAGGGGAGGACTGAAGCTTTCTTT. The encoded protein is CASSLGQGRTEAFF.

The V and J genes are TRBV30 and TRBJ1-6, with a tentative D call TRBD1 (5 bases). Germline CDR1 and CDR2: GTSNPN and SVGIG (reference sequence). The CDR3 consists of 15 residues. The chain's CDR3 is CAHRGSSSYNSPLHF. The DNA of the CDR3 is TGTGCTCATAGGGGCTCCAGCTCCTATAATTCACCCCTCCACTTT.

The gene calls are TRBV30 and TRBJ2-1; 12 nucleotides align to TRBD2. Germline trimming cut 2 bases from V and 7 bases from J; bases unmatched to any gene: 6. The CDR3 totals 15 residues. The V gene's germline CDR1 is GTSNPN and CDR2 SVGIG (reference sequence). CDR3 coding DNA: TGTGCCTGGAGTCTAGCGGGGGGGCCGGAGAATGAGCAGTTCTTC. Its protein product is CAWSLAGGPENEQFF.

The chain employs TRBV4-2 and TRBJ2-3; D is undetermined. The CDR3 has 15 amino acids. V lost 0 bases to trimming and J lost 2 bases, with 9 bases between them. Germline CDR1 reads LGHNA; CDR2 reads YNFKEQ. CDR3 protein: CASSQDRRTTDTQYF. CDR3 nucleotide sequence: TGTGCCAGCAGCCAAGATCGCAGGACCACAGATACGCAGTATTTT.

V and J are TRBV5-5 and TRBJ2-3; D is unclear. CDR1 is SGHKS, CDR2 YYEKEE, per germline (reference sequence). The CDR3 contains 15 residues. V dropped 0 bases and J dropped 2 bases, with 10 bases sitting between them. DNA of the CDR3: TGTGCCAGCAGCTTGGCCGCAGTTAACACAGATACGCAGTATTTT. Translated, it gives CASSLAAVNTDTQYF. The full variable domain, rest sourced from reference TRBV5-5 and TRBJ2-3, is DAGVTQSPTHLIKTRGQQVTLRCSPISGHKSVSWYQQVLGQGPQFIFQYYEKEERGRGNFPDRFSARQFPNYSSELNVNALLLGDSALYLCASSLAAVNTDTQYFGPGTRLTVL.

The chain links TRBV9 to TRBJ2-3; tentatively, D is TRBD2 (6 bases). This CDR3 comprises 16 residues. Looked up from germline, CDR1 is SGDLS and CDR2 is YYNGEE. V was clipped by 0 bases and J by 0 bases, with 11 bases between them. The CDR3 region is CASSVGRGRSTDTQYF. DNA for the CDR3: TGTGCCAGCAGCGTAGGGAGGGGCCGGAGCACAGATACGCAGTATTTT.

The chain uses TRBV11-2 and TRBJ2-7; 11 bases fit TRBD2. The CDR3 has 15 amino acids. In germline, CDR1 is SGHAT, CDR2 FQNNGV. V gave up 5 bases and J gave up 2 bases; unmatched junction bases: 5. The CDR3 sequence is CASSRGTSGTYEQYF. In nucleotides, the CDR3 is TGTGCCAGCAGCCGTGGGACTAGCGGAACCTACGAGCAGTACTTC. Together with reference TRBV11-2 and TRBJ2-7, the CDR3 gives the full variable domain: EAGVAQSPRYKIIEKRQSVAFWCNPISGHATLYWYQQILGQGPKLLIQFQNNGVVDDSQLPKDRFSAERLKGVDSTLKIQPAKLEDSAVYLCASSRGTSGTYEQYFGPGTRLTVT.

V usage is TRBV15 and J usage is TRBJ2-1, with D perhaps matching TRBD1 (6 bases). V dropped 8 bases and J dropped 4 bases, with 12 bases sitting between them. The CDR3 sequence is 13 residues long. CDR1 is LNHNV and CDR2 is YYDKDF in the germline V gene (reference sequence). The DNA of the CDR3 is TGTGCCACCCGGGACATATTATACAATGAGCAGTTCTTC. It encodes CATRDILYNEQFF. The full variable domain, in which reference TRBV15 and TRBJ2-1 provide the parts outside the CDR3, is DAMVIQNPRYQVTQFGKPVTLSCSQTLNHNVMYWYQQKSSQAPKLLFHYYDKDFNNEADTPDNFQSRRPNTSFCFLDIRSPGLGDTAMYLCATRDILYNEQFFGPGTRLTVL.

The chain uses TRBV11-2 and TRBJ2-5, with unresolved D. With 5 bases removed from V and 3 bases from J, the gap between germline ends came to 4 bases. The CDR3 extends over 11 amino acids. Germline CDR1 and CDR2: SGHAT and FQNNGV. The CDR3 spells CASSPEETQYF. CDR3 bases: TGTGCCAGCAGCCCGGAAGAGACCCAGTACTTC. The variable domain in full, with the rest retrieved from reference TRBV11-2 and TRBJ2-5, is EAGVAQSPRYKIIEKRQSVAFWCNPISGHATLYWYQQILGQGPKLLIQFQNNGVVDDSQLPKDRFSAERLKGVDSTLKIQPAKLEDSAVYLCASSPEETQYFGPGTRLLVL.

V usage is TRBV6-1 and J usage is TRBJ1-5; 10 bases map to TRBD1. In germline, CDR1 is MNHNS, CDR2 SASEGT. The CDR3 contains 15 residues. V trimming: 5 bases; J trimming: 4 bases; junction bases outside the gene matches: 5. The DNA of the CDR3 is TGTGCCAGCAGTCCCTGGGACAGGGGTAATCAGCCCCAGCATTTT. This gives the protein CASSPWDRGNQPQHF.

The chain joins TRBV30 to TRBJ1-2; D is undetermined. The CDR3 extends over 12 amino acids. The germline gives CDR1 GTSNPN, CDR2 SVGIG (reference sequence). Trimming removed 4 bases from V and 2 bases from J, with 8 bases in between. The CDR3 region is CAWTGANYGYTF. The DNA for the CDR3 is TGTGCCTGGACAGGAGCAAACTATGGCTACACCTTC.

The chain joins TRBV18 to TRBJ1-1; the D is unclear. Trimming removed 5 bases from V and 1 base from J, with 8 bases in between. The CDR3 contains 13 residues. CDR1 and CDR2 from the germline V gene are KGHSH and LQKENI. DNA of the CDR3: TGTGCCAGCTCAGAAGAGGGGAACACTGAAGCTTTCTTT. Its protein product is CASSEEGNTEAFF.

V is TRBV5-6 and J is TRBJ2-7; D possibly corresponds to TRBD2 (5 bases). Trimming pared 0 bases from V and 0 bases from J, leaving 10 bases between. The V gene's germline CDR1 is SGHDT and CDR2 YYEEEE. The CDR3 is made up of 15 amino acids. CDR3 residues: CASSLEFRGSYEQYF. The CDR3 DNA reads TGTGCCAGCAGCTTGGAGTTTCGGGGCTCCTACGAGCAGTACTTC. The whole variable domain, remainder taken from reference TRBV5-6 and TRBJ2-7, is DAGVTQSPTHLIKTRGQQVTLRCSPKSGHDTVSWYQQALGQGPQFIFQYYEEEERQRGNFPDRFSGHQFPNYSSELNVNALLLGDSALYLCASSLEFRGSYEQYFGPGTRLTVT.

This clone was recorded a few times. The chain has TRBV5-4 and TRBJ1-6; 9 bases line up with TRBD1. The CDR3 sequence is 15 residues long. J gave up 6 bases and V 2 bases, and 3 bases lay outside the gene matches. Germline CDR1 SGHNT, CDR2 YYREEE (reference sequence). The CDR3 loop reads CASSFWTGVNSPLHF. CDR3 bases: TGTGCCAGCAGCTTTTGGACAGGGGTTAATTCACCCCTCCACTTT. The full variable domain, in which reference TRBV5-4 and TRBJ1-6 provide the parts outside the CDR3, is ETGVTQSPTHLIKTRGQQVTLRCSSQSGHNTVSWYQQALGQGPQFIFQYYREEENGRGNFPPRFSGLQFPNYSSELNVNALELDDSALYLCASSFWTGVNSPLHFGNGTRLTVT.

The genes are TRBV19 and TRBJ2-3; 8 bases match TRBD2. Germline loops: CDR1 LNHDA, CDR2 SQIVND (reference sequence). This CDR3 is 14 amino acids long. The ends lost 3 bases at V and 5 bases at J; junction bases unmatched: 4. The CDR3 DNA is TGTGCCAGTAGTATGGCGGGGGGTAAAGATACGCAGTATTTT. Translation: CASSMAGGKDTQYF.

Comment on this clone: Just one base apart from a much larger clone, this may be a read error. This chain uses TRBV7-9 with TRBJ2-1; no reliable D call. The CDR3 runs 12 residues. Per germline, CDR1 SEHNR and CDR2 FQNEAQ (reference sequence). V was clipped by 3 bases and J by 7 bases, with 7 bases between them. CDR3 nucleotide sequence: TGTGCCAGCAGCTTGGGCGTGAATGAGCAGTTCTTC. Its translation is CASSLGVNEQFF.

J is TRBJ1-5 and V is TRBV19; 7 bases line up with TRBD1. CDR1 and CDR2 (germline): LNHDA, SQIVND (reference sequence). This CDR3 contains 13 residues. After removal of 7 bases from V and 4 bases from J, the junction contained 4 bases not matched to a gene. The CDR3 sequence: CASKYRGNQPQHF. CDR3 DNA: TGTGCCAGTAAATACAGGGGAAATCAGCCCCAGCATTTT.

This chain joins TRBV7-2 and TRBJ1-1; weak D call: TRBD1 (6 bases). V lost 5 bases and J 0 bases, leaving 16 bases between the germline ends. Germline CDR1 SGHTA, CDR2 FQGNSA. There are 16 residues in the CDR3. The CDR3 spells CASSPAGGGLNTEAFF. CDR3 in DNA: TGTGCCAGCAGCCCAGCTGGGGGGGGCCTGAACACTGAAGCTTTCTTT.

The chain links TRBV19 to TRBJ2-5; 8 positions match TRBD2. V dropped 4 bases and J dropped 5; count of bases not matched to a gene: 9. The CDR3 extends over 15 amino acids. Germline-derived CDR1 and CDR2 are LNHDA and SQIVND (reference sequence). CDR3 bases: TGTGCCAGTAGTACCGTCGGGGGGGGCGGGGAGACCCAGTACTTC. Translation: CASSTVGGGGETQYF.